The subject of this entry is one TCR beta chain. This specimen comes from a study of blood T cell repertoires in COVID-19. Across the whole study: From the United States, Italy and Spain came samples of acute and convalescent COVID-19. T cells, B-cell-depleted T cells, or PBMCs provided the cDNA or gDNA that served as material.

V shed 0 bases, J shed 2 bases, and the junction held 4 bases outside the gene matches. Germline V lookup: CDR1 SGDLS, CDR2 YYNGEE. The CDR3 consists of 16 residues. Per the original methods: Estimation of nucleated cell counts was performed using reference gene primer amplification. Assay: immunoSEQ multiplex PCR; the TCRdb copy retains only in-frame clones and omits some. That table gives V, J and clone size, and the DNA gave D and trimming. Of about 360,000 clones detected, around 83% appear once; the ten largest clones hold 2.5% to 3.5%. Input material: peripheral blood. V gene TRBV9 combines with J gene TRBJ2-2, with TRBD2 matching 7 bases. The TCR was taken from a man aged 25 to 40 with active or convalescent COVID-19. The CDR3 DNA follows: TGTGCCAGCAGCGTAGGGGGACTACCCAACACCGGGGAGCTGTTTTTT. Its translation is CASSVGGLPNTGELFF.